This T cell receptor beta chain was profiled in a study of T cell responses to AZD1222 COVID-19 vaccine (dated by TCRdb to 2020 to 2023). For context, the study as a whole: TCR sequencing covered more than 230 trial participants: 200 to 210 given two doses of AZD1222 and about 26 given two doses of MenACWY control vaccine. Enrollment into the trials was organized by age into subgroups of 18-55, 56-69 and 70-plus years, and those subgroups contained 148, 28 and 57 TCR-sequenced participants, respectively.

General study outcomes and caveats: Nearly half of unique spike-specific TCRs reportedly recognized epitopes outside regions mutated in the B.1.351 and B.1.1.7 variants. Conclusions about previously exposed vaccinees were limited because only a handful of AZD1222 recipients were SARS-CoV-2 seropositive at baseline. CD4 TCRs associated with the vaccine covered the entire spike protein, and the dominant responses were in regions 160-218 and 743-854. Because no day 14 peak-response samples were available, repertoires were characterized only after the peak T cell response. Participants were mostly white British, with more females than males. The authors suggested clonal diversity may have been underestimated. After two AZD1222 doses, spike-specific TCR breadth and depth were significantly higher than at day 0 and than in MenACWY recipients. In the small 56-69-year group, the increase in depth fell short of significance, most likely because of low power.

On this clone: What antigen it recognizes has not been identified. Base-call qualities are not available, and no considerably larger clone is one nucleotide away.

Explained via the paper, the time point label denotes: about 28 days (+/-7) after the second vaccine dose. Because spike-specific TCR depth and breadth did not differ between the two schedules, AZD1222 recipients who got a second dose at roughly 4 weeks were pooled with those who got a second dose at roughly 12 weeks. The vaccinee samples were drawn from two UK trials, COV001 and COV002, one of which was a single-blind randomized controlled phase 2/3 trial testing AZD1222 (ChAdOx1 nCoV-19) in healthy adults. Trial participant PBMC samples were collected at day 0 and day 28 after the second dose for TCRbeta chain sequencing. The CDR3 measures 14 amino acids from cysteine to phenylalanine. Solely the CDR3 DNA is kept, with 42 bases framed from the first base. CDR1 and CDR2 are read off the germline V gene (reference sequence) as LNHNV and YYDKDF. Trimming removed 5 bases from V and 6 bases from J; the gene matches leave 3 bases unexplained.

The CDR3 regions of human TCRbeta chains were subjected to immunosequencing. The study's processing was this. TCRs in the repertoires were compared against a reference library of SARS-CoV-2-specific TCRs that had been generated with the MIRA antigen-specificity platform. Breadth was defined as the fraction of unique TCRs that were SARS-CoV-2-associated. Depth was defined as the fraction of total T cells that were SARS-CoV-2-associated. Using the MIRA data, every spike-specific TCR was mapped to the spike region that the TCR reacted to and assigned to either a CD4 or a CD8 class. Log10-transformed breadth and depth values were compared by one-way ANOVA with Sidak's multiple comparisons tests. The immuneACCESS repertoire file appears here via TCRdb, limited to in-frame rearrangements. These files lack a portion of the clones; in checked studies, under half of the deficit traces to unresolved V genes, and the cause of the others is not known. The V and J calls and clone size come from that table; D and trimming were worked out from the DNA. The sample table holds 80,000 to 85,000 clones, of which around 90% were seen once. The ten largest clonotypes hold about 8% of the sample.

This clonotype was sampled from an adult who received the AZD1222 COVID-19 vaccine. The source material was peripheral blood, sampled 28 days after the second AZD1222 dose. The receptor chain draws on TRBV15 and TRBJ2-2, and 10 bases in between align with TRBD2. The CDR3 region: CATSLAGVAGELFF. The nucleotides read TGTGCCACCAGCCTAGCGGGAGTCGCCGGGGAGCTGTTTTTT.